The present TCR beta chain was sequenced within a study of control samples from healthy donors and cancer patients. Trimming at V came to 3 bases and at J to 2 bases, leaving 4 bases not matched to a gene. Germline V lookup: CDR1 SNHLY, CDR2 FYNNEI. The CDR3 loop spans 15 amino acids. The protocol was immunoSEQ multiplex PCR, while the TCRdb copy is restricted to in-frame clones and leaves out a portion. The data show around 180,000 clones, with more than 90% seen just once and 2% to 2.5% held by the top ten. The sequencing sample was made of blood. This TCR derives from a woman aged 40 to 50 in good health. The chain uses TRBV2 and TRBJ1-5; 7 bases match TRBD1. This CDR3 reads CASSDRGQGNQPQHF. CDR3 bases: TGTGCCAGCAGTGATAGGGGGCAGGGCAATCAGCCCCAGCATTTT.